This T cell receptor beta chain came from a study of identical twins (TCRdb year 2016). Looking at the study overall: The study deep-sequenced TCR alpha and beta repertoires from monozygotic twins, unrelated adults of various ages and cord blood to test whether fetal clonotypes persist. To rule out contamination, replicate twin experiments were performed at different times with different library preparation protocols. The paper as a whole reports these results and caveats: Zero-insertion analyses could be partly confounded by invariant T cells such as MAIT and iNKT, though diverse VJ usage argued against such confounding for most clonotypes. Out-of-frame TCR alpha sharing in monozygotic twins was systematically underestimated by recombination models, whereas sharing between unrelated individuals was in agreement with the recombination models. Abundant cord blood beta clonotypes carried fewer insertions; young adult naive repertoires showed a weaker similar trend, while memory repertoires showed none. Excess twin sharing in beta out-of-frame sequences was weaker because fewer shared sequences lowered the signal-to-noise ratio. Compared with coincidental sharing between unrelated individuals, out-of-frame TCR alpha sequences shared between twins showed an excess of sequences with low generation probability. Because the same donors could not be followed over many years, the conclusions relied on cross-sectional statistical analysis.

The method behind the library was 5' RACE. The listed sequencing device is Illumina HiSeq 2000. Template switching introduced a universal primer binding site; the final cDNA contained a unique molecular identifier, enabling accurate counting of TCR cDNA molecules. First-strand cDNA for TCR alpha and beta chains was synthesized from specific primers in the conserved constant-segment region. To control for contamination, every cDNA library was double barcoded, receiving both a SMART-Mk sample barcode and Illumina barcodes. TruSeq adapter sequences, together with Illumina sample barcodes, were added in two successive PCR steps. The TCR alpha and beta cDNA libraries were sequenced on the Illumina HiSeq platform using custom primers. The paper's data handling went like this. MiGEC processed the raw reads to extract unique molecular identifiers, while MiXCR was used to determine the CDR3 positions. For each individual, recombination models were inferred using an EM algorithm with the repgenHMM and IGoR tools. The analysis of shared clonotypes was done with the tcR package in R, with sharing normalized by the product of cloneset sizes. To study raw recombination without the effects of thymic and clonal selection, out-of-frame nonproductive sequences were analyzed. TCRdb cleaned the public reads at Q25 with fastp, built clones with MiXCR and kept in-frame beta chains. A single entry per CDR3 protein holds the most common genes and DNA from its merged rows. TCRdb's processing, not the study's, gives the V and J calls here. This sample has 420,000 or so distinct CDR3 sequences in its table, and approximately 18% of those were observed once. 9% to 15% of the sample comes from the top ten.

Only healthy Caucasian donors were included. Three unrelated non-twin adults were also sequenced: a male aged 18 to 30, a male aged 50 to 60 and a female aged 50 to 60. Miltenyi CD45RO+ enrichment and human naive T-cell isolation kits were used to isolate memory (CD45RO+) and naive T cells from PBMC. Comment on this clonotype: Which antigen it targets is not known. No quality values exist for individual bases; no much larger clone is one base distant.

The junction shows trimming of 0 bases on V and 2 bases on J, and the gene matches do not reach 11 bases of it. The germline V gene (reference sequence) yields DFQATT for CDR1 and SNEGSKA for CDR2. The CDR3, from cysteine to phenylalanine, totals 19 residues. The retained sequence is limited to the CDR3, 57 bases, with the frame set at the first base. The rearrangement combines TRBV20-1 with TRBJ2-5, with 14 bases aligning to TRBD2. Sequencing was performed on naive T cells sorted from blood. The cell subset or site label, read with the paper, signifies: cells isolated with a human naive T-cell isolation kit. The origin of this receptor is a man aged 50 to 59 in good health. The DNA reads TGCAGTGCTAGAGATCCCGGGACTAGCGGGAGTTTGTGGCAAGAGACCCAGTACTTC. Its translation is CSARDPGTSGSLWQETQYF.